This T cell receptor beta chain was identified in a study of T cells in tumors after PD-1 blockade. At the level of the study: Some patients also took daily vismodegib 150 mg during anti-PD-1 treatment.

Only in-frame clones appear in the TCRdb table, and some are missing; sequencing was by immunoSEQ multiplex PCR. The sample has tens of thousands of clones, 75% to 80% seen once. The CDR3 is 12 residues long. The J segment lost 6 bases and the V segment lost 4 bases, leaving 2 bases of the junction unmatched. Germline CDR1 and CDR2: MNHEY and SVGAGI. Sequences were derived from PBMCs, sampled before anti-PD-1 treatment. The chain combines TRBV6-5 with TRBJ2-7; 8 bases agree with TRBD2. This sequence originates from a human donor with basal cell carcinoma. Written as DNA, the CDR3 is TGTGCCAGCAGTTCCAGCGGGGGCGAGCAGTACTTC. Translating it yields CASSSSGGEQYF.